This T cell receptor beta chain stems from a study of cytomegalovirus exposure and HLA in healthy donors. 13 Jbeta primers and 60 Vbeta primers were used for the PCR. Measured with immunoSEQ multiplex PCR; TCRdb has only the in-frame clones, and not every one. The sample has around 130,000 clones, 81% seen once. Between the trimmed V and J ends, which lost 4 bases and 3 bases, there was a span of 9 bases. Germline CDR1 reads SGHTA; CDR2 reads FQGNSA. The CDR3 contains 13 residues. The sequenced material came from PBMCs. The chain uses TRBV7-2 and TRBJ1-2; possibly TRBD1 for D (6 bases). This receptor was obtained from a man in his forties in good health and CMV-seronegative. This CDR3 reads CASSSYRDYGYTF. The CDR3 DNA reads TGTGCCAGCAGCTCCTACAGGGACTATGGCTACACCTTC.